The present entry profiles one T cell receptor (beta chain) with its context. Its antigen is not known. This donor's CMV serostatus went unrecorded. These data come from a study of cytomegalovirus exposure and HLA in healthy donors. Regarding the study as a whole: The study labeled around 160 TCR beta chains cytomegalovirus-associated.

The ends lost 2 bases at V and 5 bases at J; junction bases unmatched: 4. Germline V gene data show CDR1 as SNHLY and CDR2 as FYNNEI. The CDR3 contains 15 residues. This PCR relied on a set of 60 Vbeta primers and 13 Jbeta primers. TCRdb's table, derived via immunoSEQ multiplex PCR, lists solely in-frame clones and lacks some. The sample has 130,000 to 150,000 clones, 73% seen once. The rearrangement joins TRBV2 to TRBJ2-1, with 9 bases that match TRBD2. The sequenced sample consisted of PBMCs. This receptor was identified in a human donor in good health. The CDR3, as DNA: TGTGCCAGCAGTGAATTAGCGGGGGTAAACAATGAGCAGTTCTTC. Amino acids: CASSELAGVNNEQFF. The full variable domain, completed using reference TRBV2 and TRBJ2-1, is EPEVTQTPSHQVTQMGQEVILRCVPISNHLYFYWYRQILGQKVEFLVSFYNNEISEKSEIFDDQFSVERPDGSNFTLKIRSTKLEDSAMYFCASSELAGVNNEQFFGPGTRLTVL.